This T cell receptor (beta chain) is drawn from a study of CD8 T cells in Susac syndrome. About this clonotype: The antigen is not known.

V dropped 5 bases and J dropped 4; count of bases not matched to a gene: 5. Germline loops: CDR1 MNHEY, CDR2 SVGAGI. CDR3 length: 14 amino acids. With random hexamers, 0.5 to 1 ug RNA was reverse transcribed. Across 54 Vbeta and 13 Jbeta, TCR beta CDR3 was amplified with immunoSEQ multiplex PCR. Using its own MiXCR run on the immunoSEQ multiplex PCR reads, TCRdb lists one record per CDR3 protein. The sample includes hundreds of thousands of distinct CDR3 sequences, 70% to 90% of them seen just once. Study conclusions and caveats: In its TCR sequencing and HLA analysis, the study acknowledged that the number of individuals was relatively small.

The CD8+ and CD4+ T cells were negatively isolated, with the TEMRA cells enriched by FACS. Sequencing was carried out using CD8+ T cells from PBMCs. The sequence came from a human donor with multiple sclerosis. The rearrangement links TRBV6-5 to TRBJ1-5, with 7 bases matching TRBD1. CDR3 sequence: CASSRQGPNQPQHF. In DNA form, the CDR3 reads TGTGCCAGCAGTCGACAGGGACCAAATCAGCCCCAGCATTTT.